These T cell receptor beta chains were read from a single sample in a study of CD8+ T cells in alopecia areata. This table comes from immunoSEQ multiplex PCR, and its TCRdb copy is limited to in-frame clones, with some not included. This sample yields roughly 100,000 clones, of which less than 70% are seen a single time; 8.8% belongs to the top ten. Sequenced material: CD4+ T cells sorted from blood. These receptors all come from a human donor in good health. CDR3s include the opening cysteine and the closing phenylalanine or tryptophan.

cdr3_aa j_call v_call
CASGDTGFNQPQHF TRBJ1-5 TRBV6-1
CASSVQGSSTYNEQFF TRBJ2-1 TRBV18
CASSLAAVNTEAFF TRBJ1-1 TRBV7-9
CASNSGTSGGSTDTQYF TRBJ2-3 TRBV10-2
CSVAPQGAGSIQYF TRBJ2-4 TRBV29-1
CAWSGPGEAFF TRBJ1-1 TRBV30
CAWSEVWGSGNTIYF TRBJ1-3 TRBV30
CASSEGLAGGRRVTDTQYF TRBJ2-3 TRBV27
CAWGGGGMAFF TRBJ1-1 TRBV30
CASSYETGTNTEAFF TRBJ1-1 TRBV6-5
CASSWGAAKTQYF TRBJ2-5 TRBV27
CSWESNAEAFF TRBJ1-1 TRBV29-1
CASSWTGTGNGEDTQYF TRBJ2-3 TRBV5-1
CSVDHNEETQYF TRBJ2-5 TRBV29-1
CASREVGSTGAEAFF TRBJ1-1 TRBV25-1
CASSLGTSGGLSSYNEQFF TRBJ2-1 TRBV7-9
CASSPPGTATPIRAFF TRBJ1-1 TRBV18
CASSPNDGGTQYF TRBJ2-5 TRBV18
CASTAAVTGRNSPLHF TRBJ1-6 TRBV2
CASSPSLAGSSYEQYF TRBJ2-7 TRBV5-4
CASTEDPRGRGHEQFF TRBJ2-1 TRBV7-2
CASRINTGELFF TRBJ2-2 TRBV2
CASSATLTSGGTDTQYF TRBJ2-3 TRBV25-1
CASSVEGQGMTDTQYF TRBJ2-3 TRBV9
CAWGEGPNQPQHF TRBJ1-5 TRBV30
CASRTGFKETQYF TRBJ2-5 TRBV6-5
CASSVDGGSPLHF TRBJ1-6 TRBV9
CASSELNSNQPQHF TRBJ1-5 TRBV6-1
CASSTVDYGQETQYF TRBJ2-5 TRBV11-2